The 26 T cell receptor beta chains in this list originate from one sample, sequenced in a study of cytomegalovirus exposure and HLA in healthy donors. Use of 60 Vbeta and 13 Jbeta primers characterized the PCR. Sequencing used immunoSEQ multiplex PCR; TCRdb keeps in-frame clones, though not all of them. The repertoire has 120,000 or so clones, over 50% of them found once; the top ten carry 6.5% to 9.5%. The sequenced sample was PBMCs. Every receptor here comes from a woman in her thirties or forties in good health and CMV-seropositive.

The chain couples TRBV25-1 to TRBJ2-7; a weak D match, TRBD1 (6 bases). The CDR3 loop spans 17 amino acids. The ends were cut back, 4 bases at V and 3 bases at J, with 22 bases in the middle. CDR1 is MGHDK, CDR2 SYGVNS, per germline. CDR3 in amino acids: CASSAKPPRQGNYEQYF. CDR3 in DNA: TGTGCCAGCAGTGCCAAACCGCCCCGGCAGGGGAACTACGAGCAGTACTTC.

The rearrangement links TRBV5-1 to TRBJ2-7; TRBD1 is a possible D gene (6 bases). With 2 bases removed from V and 12 bases from J, the gap between germline ends came to 12 bases. This CDR3 is built from 11 residues. Germline V CDR1 and CDR2: SGHRS, YFSETQ. Written as DNA, the CDR3 is TGCGCCAGCAGCTTACGACAGGATTGGTACTTC. Its protein product is CASSLRQDWYF.

To note about this clone: The same CDR3 is also encoded by other DNA sequences in this sample. This rearrangement joins TRBV6-1 to TRBJ2-7, with 9 bases identical to TRBD1. This CDR3 has 15 amino acids. With 5 bases clipped from V and 3 bases from J, the junction kept 8 bases outside the gene matches. Germline V gene lookup returns CDR1 MNHNS and CDR2 SASEGT. The CDR3 here is CASSSPGQGFYEQYF. Written as DNA, the CDR3 is TGTGCCAGCAGTTCCCCGGGACAGGGTTTCTACGAGCAGTACTTC.

This chain connects TRBV7-2 to TRBJ2-5; 7 bases fit TRBD2. CDR1 SGHTA and CDR2 FQGNSA come from the germline V gene. V shed 2 bases, J shed 1 base, and the junction held 4 bases outside the gene matches. CDR3 length: 15 residues. The CDR3 protein is CASSLRPSGQETQYF. The CDR3 coding sequence is TGTGCCAGCAGCTTACGGCCTAGCGGCCAAGAGACCCAGTACTTC.

The rearrangement uses TRBV9 and TRBJ2-7, with D maybe TRBD1 (5 bases). Germline CDR1 reads SGDLS; CDR2 reads YYNGEE. The length of the CDR3 is 14 residues. V was clipped by 4 bases and J by 2 bases, with 13 bases between them. This chain's CDR3 is CASSPPGMTYEQYF. The DNA for the CDR3 is TGTGCCAGCAGCCCACCAGGGATGACCTACGAGCAGTACTTC.

The rearrangement links TRBV21-1 to TRBJ1-4. TRBV21-1 is flagged as a pseudogene. This CDR3 has 18 amino acids. CDR3 coding DNA: TGTGCCAGCAGCGATCCCTGGCCACATCGGGCAACTAATGAAAAACTGTTTTTT. Its translation: CASSDPWPHRATNEKLFF.

The genes are TRBV6-5 and TRBJ2-7; 9 bases align to TRBD1. The CDR3 is 15 amino acids. CDR1 MNHEY and CDR2 SVGAGI come from the germline V gene. The junction had 7 bases not matched to a gene; V was cut back by 4 bases and J by 3 bases. Here the CDR3 reads CASSSPRDRDYEQYF. The CDR3, as DNA: TGTGCCAGCAGTTCCCCCCGGGACAGGGACTACGAGCAGTACTTC.

This sequence joins TRBV2 and TRBJ1-1; the D gene is possibly TRBD1 (6 bases). The V end lost 3 bases, the J end lost 0 bases, and 8 bases lay between the germline ends. The CDR3 is 14 residues long. CDR1 SNHLY and CDR2 FYNNEI come from the germline V gene. The DNA of the CDR3 is TGTGCCAGCAGTGAGGGACAAATGAACACTGAAGCTTTCTTT. It translates to CASSEGQMNTEAFF.

The V call is TRBV29-1, the J call TRBJ1-5; D unclear. V dropped 4 bases and J dropped 3 bases, with 13 bases sitting between them. The CDR3 runs 14 residues. In germline, CDR1 is SQVTM, CDR2 ANQGSEA. The CDR3 protein is CSVGETANNQPQHF. The CDR3 DNA follows: TGCAGCGTTGGAGAAACAGCAAACAATCAGCCCCAGCATTTT.

DNA for the CDR3: TGTGCCAAAGATAGGGGACTTGGAGAGACCCAGTACTTC. This translates into CAKDRGLGETQYF. The V gene is TRBV2, the J gene TRBJ2-5, with D maybe TRBD2 (6 bases). The CDR3 spans 13 residues. Germline-derived CDR1 and CDR2 are SNHLY and FYNNEI. V lost 10 bases to trimming and J lost 4 bases, with 16 bases between them.

The genes are TRBV28 and TRBJ2-5; 9 bases match TRBD1. The DNA end favors TRBJ2-7, so the J call may be wrong. CDR1 is MDHEN, CDR2 SYDVKM, per germline. The CDR3 sequence is 19 residues long. The CDR3 region is CASSHDRDRVFLGVYEQYF. As DNA, the CDR3 is TGTGCCAGCAGTCATGACCGGGACAGGGTATTTTTGGGGGTCTACGAGCAGTACTTC.

This rearrangement joins TRBV10-1 to TRBJ1-1, with no clear D. Looked up from germline, CDR1 is WNHNN and CDR2 is SYGVQD (reference sequence). The CDR3 loop spans 15 amino acids. Trimming removed 7 bases from V and 2 bases from J, with 17 bases in between. The CDR3 bases are TGCGCCAGCACTCCCTATCGGGATTCCAACACTGAAGCTTTCTTT. As protein: CASTPYRDSNTEAFF.

The genes are TRBV11-3 and TRBJ1-5; D is unresolved. V lost 0 bases and J lost 9, with 9 bases in between. This CDR3 is 13 amino acids long. Germline V CDR1 and CDR2: SGHNT, YENEEA. CDR3 residues: CASSLDERSPQHF. In nucleotides, the CDR3 is TGTGCCAGCAGCTTAGACGAGCGGTCGCCCCAGCATTTT. The full variable domain, in which reference TRBV11-3 and TRBJ1-5 provide the parts outside the CDR3, is EAGVVQSPRYKIIEKKQPVAFWCNPISGHNTLYWYLQNLGQGPELLIRYENEEAVDDSQLPKDRFSAERLKGVDSTLKIQPAELGDSAVYLCASSLDERSPQHFGDGTRLSIL.

There are many counts of this clone. This chain links TRBV5-7 with TRBJ1-2; 9 bases align to TRBD1. TRBV5-7 is filed as an ORF, its function uncertain. CDR3 length: 13 amino acids. V lost 4 bases, J lost 13 bases, and 11 bases stayed unmatched. DNA for the CDR3: TGTGCCAGCAGCCGCCCTACAGGGGGCAGAACCACCTTC. Translated, it gives CASSRPTGGRTTF.

The chain uses TRBV5-1 and TRBJ2-1, with 7 bases aligning to TRBD1. This CDR3 has 17 amino acids. Germline CDR1 and CDR2: SGHRS and YFSETQ. Unmatched junction bases numbered 14, after V lost 0 bases and J lost 8 bases. For the CDR3, the DNA is TGCGCCAGCAGCTTGGTGGTTAGGGGGCGCGGGTCCCATGAGCAGTTCTTC. This sequence encodes CASSLVVRGRGSHEQFF.

This chain uses TRBV19 with TRBJ2-1; D call uncertain. Germline CDR1 and CDR2: LNHDA and SQIVND (reference sequence). The CDR3 runs 13 residues. The V end lost 2 bases, the J end lost 4 bases, and 6 bases lay between the germline ends. The CDR3 sequence is CASSIQVYNEQFF. In DNA, the CDR3 is TGTGCCAGTAGTATACAGGTTTACAATGAGCAGTTCTTC.

This sequence joins TRBV25-1 and TRBJ2-7, with 8 bases aligning to TRBD2. This CDR3 region has 14 residues. V lost 1 base, J lost 5 bases, and 4 bases stayed unmatched. CDR1 is MGHDK and CDR2 is SYGVNS in the germline V gene. The CDR3 DNA follows: TGTGCCAGCAGTGAATTTGGTAGCGGGAACGAGCAGTACTTC. The encoded protein is CASSEFGSGNEQYF.

The rearrangement links TRBV2 to TRBJ1-4, with a tentative D call TRBD1 (5 bases). CDR1 is SNHLY, CDR2 FYNNEI, per germline. The CDR3 is 15 amino acids. The germline V and J ends were trimmed by 4 bases and 2 bases, with 11 bases remaining between them. Written as DNA, the CDR3 is TGTGCCAGCAGTGTAGGGGCAGGGACTAATGAAAAACTGTTTTTT. Its protein product is CASSVGAGTNEKLFF.

The chain recombines TRBV15 with TRBJ2-5; maybe TRBD1 (5 bases). Germline V CDR1 and CDR2: LNHNV, YYDKDF (reference sequence). The CDR3 spans 15 residues. Trimming stripped 0 bases from V and 2 bases from J, with 10 bases between. CDR3: CATSRDNTGQETQYF. In DNA form, the CDR3 reads TGTGCCACCAGCAGAGATAACACAGGACAAGAGACCCAGTACTTC.

The V and J genes are TRBV6-1 and TRBJ1-5, with D uncertain. The V and J ends lost 8 bases and 7 bases respectively, with 15 bases between them. The germline V gene encodes CDR1 MNHNS and CDR2 SASEGT. This CDR3 has 13 amino acids. The CDR3 nucleotides read TGTGCCAGCGAACAGAACATCAACCAGCCCCAGCATTTT. Encoded protein: CASEQNINQPQHF.

V gene TRBV5-1 combines with J gene TRBJ2-5; TRBD1 is a possible D gene (6 bases). The CDR3 is 15 residues long. Looked up from germline, CDR1 is SGHRS and CDR2 is YFSETQ. V was shortened by 4 bases and J by 4 bases, with 17 bases between the two germline ends. The CDR3 reads CASSTGRGLRETQYF. In nucleotides, the CDR3 is TGCGCCAGCAGCACTGGTAGGGGGTTGAGAGAGACCCAGTACTTC.

The rearrangement uses TRBV30 and TRBJ1-4, with 7 nucleotides matching TRBD1. In germline, CDR1 is GTSNPN, CDR2 SVGIG (reference sequence). The CDR3 runs to 14 residues. Germline trimming cut 3 bases from V and 7 bases from J; bases unmatched to any gene: 8. DNA of the CDR3: TGTGCCTGGAGGTTAGGGGGCGTAGGTGAAAAACTGTTTTTT. Translated, it gives CAWRLGGVGEKLFF.

The chain carries TRBV6-1 and TRBJ2-2; 10 positions agree with TRBD1. The CDR3 runs to 14 residues. Trimming removed 10 bases from V and 1 base from J; junction bases left unmatched: 3. Looked up from germline, CDR1 is MNHNS and CDR2 is SASEGT. CDR3 in DNA: TGTGCCACCGGGACAGGGGAGAACACCGGGGAGCTGTTTTTT. It yields the protein CATGTGENTGELFF.

This rearrangement joins TRBV11-2 to TRBJ2-1; possible D gene TRBD1, 5 bases. V dropped 7 bases and J dropped 9 bases, with 22 bases sitting between them. The CDR3 is made up of 15 amino acids. Germline V lookup: CDR1 SGHAT, CDR2 FQNNGV. CDR3 DNA: TGTGCCAGCACTAAGCCACAGGTCGGTTTTTCTGAGCAGTTCTTC. Translation: CASTKPQVGFSEQFF.

This clone ranks as medium-sized. The rearrangement links TRBV4-1 to TRBJ2-7; the match to TRBD2 covers 13 bases. This CDR3 is 16 amino acids long. CDR1 is MGHRA and CDR2 is YSYEKL in the germline V gene. V dropped 0 bases and J dropped 3; count of bases not matched to a gene: 2. DNA for the CDR3: TGCGCCAGCAGCCAAGATCGGACTAGCGGGAGCTACGAGCAGTACTTC. Encoded protein: CASSQDRTSGSYEQYF.

This chain links TRBV6-5 with TRBJ2-7, with 9 positions matching TRBD1. The germline CDR1 and CDR2 sequences are MNHEY and SVGAGI. Losses at the gene ends were 0 bases for V and 3 bases for J; bases not matched to a gene: 0. This CDR3 is 14 amino acids long. CDR3 DNA: TGTGCCAGCAGTTACTCGGGACAGGGCTACGAGCAGTACTTC. Amino acids: CASSYSGQGYEQYF.